The clone carrying this T cell receptor (beta chain) was seen more than once but under ten times. Its antigen is unknown. V lost 8 bases, J lost 0 bases, and 14 bases lay in between. Germline CDR1 is MNHEY and CDR2 is SVGAGI. CDR3 length: 15 residues. 5'-RACE, quantitative and with molecular barcodes, yielded the TCR beta libraries. TCRdb re-called the 5' RACE reads with MiXCR, one entry per CDR3 protein. The sample shows some 300,000 distinct CDR3 sequences, 20% to 25% of them seen only once. The source of the sample is a study of CD8 T cells in ankylosing spondylitis. Findings and caveats of the study: Ankylosing spondylitis blood seemed to carry a telltale TCR beta motif made of several highly homologous variants.

Sample: blood, either unsorted or a sorted T cell fraction (not recorded which). V gene TRBV6-5 combines with J gene TRBJ2-1; D gene ambiguous. The clonotype was recovered from a female donor with ankylosing spondylitis or in good health (not recorded which). The CDR3 sequence: CASGSQFSSYNEQFF. The CDR3 DNA reads TGTGCCAGCGGTTCCCAGTTCAGCTCCTACAATGAGCAGTTCTTC.